Described below is a single T cell receptor beta chain sequence and its context. What it binds is not known. The sample comes from a study of cytomegalovirus exposure and HLA in healthy donors. Broader study findings: For most subjects, TCR beta sequences were reported to predict HLA-A and HLA-B alleles with accuracy. Reportedly, cytomegalovirus status was diagnosed with high sensitivity and specificity.

This PCR relied on a set of 60 Vbeta primers and 13 Jbeta primers. Sequencing used immunoSEQ multiplex PCR; TCRdb keeps in-frame clones, though not all of them. The table lists some 98,000 clones, about four fifths of them singletons, with approximately 10% in the top ten. The sequencing input was PBMCs. The TCR sequence derives from a human donor in good health.

This CDR3 is CASSVTGRTGANVLTF. In nucleotides, the CDR3 is TGTGCCAGCAGCGTGACAGGGCGGACGGGGGCCAACGTCCTGACTTTC. The chain couples TRBV9 to TRBJ2-6; 7 bases are a match to TRBD1. The germline gives CDR1 SGDLS, CDR2 YYNGEE. Trimming removed 2 bases from V and 4 bases from J; junction bases left unmatched: 6. The CDR3 contains 16 residues.